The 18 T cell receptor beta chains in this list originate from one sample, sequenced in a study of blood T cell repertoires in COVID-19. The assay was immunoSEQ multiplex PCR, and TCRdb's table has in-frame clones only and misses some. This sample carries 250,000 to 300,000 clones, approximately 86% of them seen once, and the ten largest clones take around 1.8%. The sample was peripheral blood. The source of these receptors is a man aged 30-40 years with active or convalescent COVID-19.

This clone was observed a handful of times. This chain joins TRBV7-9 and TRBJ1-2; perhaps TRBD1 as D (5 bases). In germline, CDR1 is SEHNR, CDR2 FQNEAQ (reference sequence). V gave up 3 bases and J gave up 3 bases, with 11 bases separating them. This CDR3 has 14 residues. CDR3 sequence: CASSFSQTDYGYTF. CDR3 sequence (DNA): TGTGCCAGCAGCTTTTCACAGACAGACTATGGCTACACCTTC.

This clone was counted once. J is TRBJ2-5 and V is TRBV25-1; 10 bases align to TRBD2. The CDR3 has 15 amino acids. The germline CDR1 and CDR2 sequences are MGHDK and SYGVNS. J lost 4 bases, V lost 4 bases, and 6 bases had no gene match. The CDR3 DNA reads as TGTGCCAGCAGTGGGAGCGGGGGGGCCGTAGAGACCCAGTACTTC. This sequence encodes CASSGSGGAVETQYF.

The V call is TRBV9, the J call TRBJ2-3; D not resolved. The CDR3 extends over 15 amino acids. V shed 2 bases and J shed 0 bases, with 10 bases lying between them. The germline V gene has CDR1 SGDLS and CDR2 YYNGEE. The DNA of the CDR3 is TGTGCCAGCAGCGTTTCGGCGGCTAGCACAGATACGCAGTATTTT. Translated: CASSVSAASTDTQYF.

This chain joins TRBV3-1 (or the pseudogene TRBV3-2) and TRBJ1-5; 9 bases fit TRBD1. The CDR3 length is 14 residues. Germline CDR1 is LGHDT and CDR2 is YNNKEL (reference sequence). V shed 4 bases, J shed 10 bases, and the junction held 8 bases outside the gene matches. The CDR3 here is CASSLPGQGFPQHF. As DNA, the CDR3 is TGTGCCAGCAGCCTACCGGGACAGGGTTTCCCCCAGCATTTT.

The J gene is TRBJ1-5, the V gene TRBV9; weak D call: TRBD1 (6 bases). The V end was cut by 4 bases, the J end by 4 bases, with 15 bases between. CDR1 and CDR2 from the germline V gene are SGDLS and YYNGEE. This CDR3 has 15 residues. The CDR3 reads CASSSGGRGNQPQHF. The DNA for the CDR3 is TGTGCCAGCAGCTCAGGTGGCAGGGGTAATCAGCCCCAGCATTTT.

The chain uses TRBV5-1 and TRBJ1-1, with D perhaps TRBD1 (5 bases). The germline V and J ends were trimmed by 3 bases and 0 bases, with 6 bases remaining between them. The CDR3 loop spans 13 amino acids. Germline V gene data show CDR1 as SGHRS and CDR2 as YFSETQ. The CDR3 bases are TGCGCCAGCAGCTCACAGGTGAACACTGAAGCTTTCTTT. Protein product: CASSSQVNTEAFF.

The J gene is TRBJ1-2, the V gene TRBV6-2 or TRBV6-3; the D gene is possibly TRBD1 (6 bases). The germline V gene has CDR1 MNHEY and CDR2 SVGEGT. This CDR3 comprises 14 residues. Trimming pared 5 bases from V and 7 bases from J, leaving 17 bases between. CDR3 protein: CASSKDSGLGGYTF. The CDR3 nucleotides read TGTGCCAGCAGTAAGGACAGTGGTCTAGGTGGCTACACCTTC.

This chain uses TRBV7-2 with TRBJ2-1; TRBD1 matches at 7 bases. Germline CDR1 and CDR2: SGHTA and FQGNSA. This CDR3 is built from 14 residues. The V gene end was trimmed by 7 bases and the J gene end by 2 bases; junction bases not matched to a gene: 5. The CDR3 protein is CASNDQGAYNEQFF. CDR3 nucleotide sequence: TGTGCCAGCAACGACCAGGGGGCCTACAATGAGCAGTTCTTC.

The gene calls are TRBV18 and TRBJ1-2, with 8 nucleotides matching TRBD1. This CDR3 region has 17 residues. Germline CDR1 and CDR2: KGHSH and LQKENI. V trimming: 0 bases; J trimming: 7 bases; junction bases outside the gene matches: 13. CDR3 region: CASSPPSPGQVRVGYTF. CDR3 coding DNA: TGTGCCAGCTCACCACCTTCTCCGGGACAGGTCAGGGTTGGCTACACCTTC. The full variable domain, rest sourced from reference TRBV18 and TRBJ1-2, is NAGVMQNPRHLVRRRGQEARLRCSPMKGHSHVYWYRQLPEEGLKFMVYLQKENIIDESGMPKERFSAEFPKEGPSILRIQQVVRGDSAAYFCASSPPSPGQVRVGYTFGSGTRLTVV.

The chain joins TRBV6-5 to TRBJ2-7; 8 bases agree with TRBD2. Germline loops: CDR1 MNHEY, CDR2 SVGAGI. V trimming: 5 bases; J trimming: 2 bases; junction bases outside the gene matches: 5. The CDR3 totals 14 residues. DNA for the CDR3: TGTGCCAGCAGTCAACCGGGACTAGCCTACGAGCAGTACTTC. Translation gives CASSQPGLAYEQYF.

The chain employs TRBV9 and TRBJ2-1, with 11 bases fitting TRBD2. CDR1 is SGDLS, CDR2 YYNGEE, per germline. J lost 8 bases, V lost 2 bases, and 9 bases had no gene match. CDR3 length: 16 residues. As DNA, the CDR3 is TGTGCCAGCAGCGTGCTGACTAGCGGGGTACCCCATGAGCAGTTCTTC. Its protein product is CASSVLTSGVPHEQFF.

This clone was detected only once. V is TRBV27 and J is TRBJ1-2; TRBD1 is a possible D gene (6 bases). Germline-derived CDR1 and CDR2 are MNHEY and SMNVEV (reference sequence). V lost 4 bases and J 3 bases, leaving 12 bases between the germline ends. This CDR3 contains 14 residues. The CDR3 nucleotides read TGTGCCAGCAGTTCCGACACAGGGTACTATGGCTACACCTTC. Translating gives CASSSDTGYYGYTF.

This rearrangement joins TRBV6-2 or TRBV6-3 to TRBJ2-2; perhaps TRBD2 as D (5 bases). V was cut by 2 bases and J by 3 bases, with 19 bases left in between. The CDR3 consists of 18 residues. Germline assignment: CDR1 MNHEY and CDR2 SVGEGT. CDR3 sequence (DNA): TGTGCCAGCAGTTACGCCCCTGGCGGGTCGCGTGACACCGGGGAGCTGTTTTTT. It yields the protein CASSYAPGGSRDTGELFF.

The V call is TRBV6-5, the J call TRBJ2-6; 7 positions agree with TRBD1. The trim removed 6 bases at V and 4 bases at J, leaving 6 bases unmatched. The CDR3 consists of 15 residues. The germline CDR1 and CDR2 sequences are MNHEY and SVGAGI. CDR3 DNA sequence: TGTGCCAGCAGGGCGACAGGGTTGGGGGCCAACGTCCTGACTTTC. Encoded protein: CASRATGLGANVLTF.

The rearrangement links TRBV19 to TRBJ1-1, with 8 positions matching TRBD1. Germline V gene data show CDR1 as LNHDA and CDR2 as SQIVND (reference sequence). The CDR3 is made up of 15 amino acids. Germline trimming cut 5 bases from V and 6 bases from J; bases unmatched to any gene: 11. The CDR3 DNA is TGTGCCAGTAGTCCCCGCGGACAGGGCGCGGCTGAAGCTTTCTTT. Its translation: CASSPRGQGAAEAFF.

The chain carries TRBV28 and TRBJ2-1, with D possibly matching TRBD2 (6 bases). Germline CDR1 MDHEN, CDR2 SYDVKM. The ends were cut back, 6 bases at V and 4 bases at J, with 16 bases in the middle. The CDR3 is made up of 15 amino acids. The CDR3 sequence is CASRPPAGWYNEQFF. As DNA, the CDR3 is TGTGCCAGCAGACCCCCTGCGGGGTGGTACAATGAGCAGTTCTTC.

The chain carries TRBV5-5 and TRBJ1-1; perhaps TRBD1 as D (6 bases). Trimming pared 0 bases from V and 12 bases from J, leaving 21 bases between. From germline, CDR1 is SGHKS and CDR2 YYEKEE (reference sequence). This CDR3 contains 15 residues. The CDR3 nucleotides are TGTGCCAGCAGCTTGGGGGGAAGCCGTCGCGGGGGCACTTTCTTT. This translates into CASSLGGSRRGGTFF.

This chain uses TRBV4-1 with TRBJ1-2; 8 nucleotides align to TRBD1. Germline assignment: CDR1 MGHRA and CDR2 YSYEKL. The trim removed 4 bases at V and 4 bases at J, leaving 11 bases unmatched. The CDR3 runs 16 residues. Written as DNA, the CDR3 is TGCGCCAGCAGCCCATCGTTGGACAGGGCTGGCTATGGCTACACCTTC. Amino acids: CASSPSLDRAGYGYTF.